Shown below are 5 T cell receptor beta chains from a single sample sequenced in a study of PD-1 blockade in classical Hodgkin lymphoma. The sample's time point: cycle 4 day 1 (C4D1), after more than five weeks of nivolumab. Patients all relapsed after autologous stem cell transplantation, and there was variation in brentuximab vedotin exposure. Repertoires were generated with immunoSEQ multiplex PCR, while TCRdb's copy carries only in-frame clones and drops some. The table shows fewer than 45,000 clones, with roughly two thirds occurring only once. Sequences were derived from peripheral blood mononuclear cells (PBMCs), sampled before the fourth cycle of nivolumab. These receptors were taken from a human donor with classical Hodgkin lymphoma.

The J gene is TRBJ2-5, the V gene TRBV30; 10 bases map to TRBD1. The J call is in doubt because the DNA end fits TRBJ2-7 better. The V gene's germline CDR1 is GTSNPN and CDR2 SVGIG (reference sequence). The CDR3 runs to 14 residues. This chain's CDR3 is CAWSPTGGVYEQYF. CDR3 DNA sequence: TGTGCCTGGAGTCCGACAGGGGGCGTCTACGAGCAGTACTTC.

This clone is judged medium-sized (0.01 to 0.1%). This sequence joins TRBV27 and TRBJ2-2; D perhaps matches TRBD1 (5 bases). Trimming took 7 bases from V and 4 from J, leaving 13 bases between them. In germline, CDR1 is MNHEY, CDR2 SMNVEV (reference sequence). The CDR3 loop spans 14 amino acids. The CDR3: CASTLRRGTGELFF. In nucleotides, the CDR3 is TGTGCCAGCACCCTCCGAAGGGGCACCGGGGAGCTGTTTTTT.

This clone appeared many times. The genes are TRBV28 and TRBJ1-5, with D possibly matching TRBD1 (5 bases). Per germline, CDR1 MDHEN and CDR2 SYDVKM. This CDR3 has 13 amino acids. Between the trimmed V and J ends, which lost 2 bases and 6 bases, there was a span of 8 bases. The CDR3 loop is CASSLGATQPQHF. CDR3 bases: TGTGCCAGCAGTTTAGGGGCGACTCAGCCCCAGCATTTT.

The V and J genes are TRBV15 and TRBJ2-3, with 7 bases that match TRBD1. Unmatched junction bases numbered 11, after V lost 6 bases and J lost 5 bases. Per the germline V gene, CDR1 is LNHNV and CDR2 is YYDKDF (reference sequence). CDR3 length: 15 amino acids. CDR3 in DNA: TGTGCCACCAGAGACAGGGATTTGATAGGAGATACGCAGTATTTT. Translated, it gives CATRDRDLIGDTQYF. Combining the CDR3 with reference TRBV15 and TRBJ2-3 gives the whole variable domain DAMVIQNPRYQVTQFGKPVTLSCSQTLNHNVMYWYQQKSSQAPKLLFHYYDKDFNNEADTPDNFQSRRPNTSFCFLDIRSPGLGDTAMYLCATRDRDLIGDTQYFGPGTRLTVL.

The rearrangement links TRBV6-5 to TRBJ1-3; perhaps TRBD1 as D (5 bases). The CDR3 contains 16 residues. The V end was cut by 0 bases, the J end by 0 bases, with 9 bases between. The germline gives CDR1 MNHEY, CDR2 SVGAGI. The CDR3 DNA sequence: TGTGCCAGCAGTTACTCCCCAGGGAGCTCTGGAAACACCATATATTTT. Translated, it gives CASSYSPGSSGNTIYF.